These 5 T cell receptor beta chains were all obtained from the same sample, sequenced in a study of early T cells in non-severe SARS-CoV-2 infection (dated by TCRdb to about 2021). Library preparation employed 5' RACE. The listed sequencing device is NextSeq 500. Using fastp trimming at Q25 and MiXCR clonotype assembly, TCRdb reanalyzed the public sequencing data and kept in-frame beta chains. All rows with the same CDR3 protein become a single entry with the most common DNA and genes. The sample table lists approximately 52,000 distinct CDR3 sequences, around 14% of them with a count of one. The top ten clonotypes cover approximately 11% of the sample. Sequenced here: whole blood, sampled at baseline. The receptors were gathered from an adult who was a healthcare worker with PCR-confirmed SARS-CoV-2 infection or an uninfected control (not recorded which).

This clonotype was found many times. V and J are TRBV11-2 and TRBJ2-1; TRBD2 is a possible D gene (5 bases). V gave up 1 base and J gave up 4 bases, with 11 bases separating them. This CDR3 has 15 amino acids. Germline-derived CDR1 and CDR2 are SGHAT and FQNNGV. CDR3 sequence: CASSLAGVGYNEQFF. The CDR3, as DNA: TGTGCCAGCAGCTTAGCCGGGGTTGGTTACAATGAGCAGTTCTTC.

This clonotype was seen a few times. V gene TRBV5-1 combines with J gene TRBJ2-5; 10 bases are a match to TRBD1. V lost 3 bases, J lost 3 bases, and 5 bases stayed unmatched. The CDR3 runs to 15 residues. The germline V gene has CDR1 SGHRS and CDR2 YFSETQ. The CDR3 protein is CASSSAGTGEETQYF. CDR3 bases: TGCGCCAGCAGCTCCGCTGGGACAGGGGAAGAGACCCAGTACTTC.

This clonotype was detected ten times or more. This rearrangement joins TRBV28 to TRBJ2-2; D gene uncertain. The V gene's germline CDR1 is MDHEN and CDR2 SYDVKM. This CDR3 has 14 residues. The ends were cut back, 7 bases at V and 5 bases at J, with 14 bases in the middle. DNA for the CDR3: TGTGCCAGCATTCGAGCTAGACGGACCGGGGAGCTGTTTTTT. As protein: CASIRARRTGELFF.

This clonotype was recorded at least ten times. The chain is built from TRBV28 and TRBJ2-7, with TRBD1 matching 8 bases. Germline CDR1 reads MDHEN; CDR2 reads SYDVKM. The CDR3 spans 15 residues. V lost 6 bases, J lost 3 bases, and 10 bases stayed unmatched. CDR3 in amino acids: CASRYRATGDYEQYF. The CDR3 bases are TGTGCCAGCAGGTACCGAGCGACAGGGGACTACGAGCAGTACTTC. Full variable domain (missing parts from reference TRBV28 and TRBJ2-7): DVKVTQSSRYLVKRTGEKVFLECVQDMDHENMFWYRQDPGLGLRLIYFSYDVKMKEKGDIPEGYSVSREKKERFSLILESASTNQTSMYLCASRYRATGDYEQYFGPGTRLTVT.

The gene calls are TRBV5-1 and TRBJ2-2; 9 bases match TRBD1. CDR3 length: 16 residues. Germline CDR1 SGHRS, CDR2 YFSETQ. V shed 1 base, J shed 5 bases, and the junction held 6 bases outside the gene matches. The CDR3 spells CASSLLTGGRTGELFF. CDR3 nucleotide sequence: TGCGCCAGCAGCTTGTTGACAGGGGGAAGAACCGGGGAGCTGTTTTTT.